This section outlines one T cell receptor beta chain sequence together with its context. No antigen is known for it. The table came from immunoSEQ multiplex PCR; TCRdb's copy has only in-frame clones and leaves some out. The data hold about 360,000 clones, with around 79% observed a single time. CDR1 is SGHNT and CDR2 is YYREEE in the germline V gene (reference sequence). This CDR3 comprises 13 residues. The germline V and J ends were trimmed by 4 bases and 5 bases, with 10 bases remaining between them. This sample was taken from a study of shared clonotypes between healthy human individuals. Study details: Per donor, three plates held CD4 naive cells, three held CD4 memory, two held CD8 naive and one held CD8 memory.

General study findings and limits: Generally, naive subsets came out with larger estimated richness than memory subsets. When naive CD4 clonotypes were compared across a handful of donors, approximately 5% were shared.

This TCR was sampled from a man aged 30 to 39 in good health. V gene TRBV5-4 combines with J gene TRBJ2-1, with D tentatively TRBD1 (6 bases). The sample was memory CD4+ T cells sorted from blood. This sample's subset: CD45RA-negative fraction. The CDR3 DNA sequence: TGTGCCAGCAGCCCGGACAGTAACAATGAGCAGTTCTTC. Its protein is CASSPDSNNEQFF.